Listed below are T cell receptor beta chains from one sample, sequenced in a study of cytomegalovirus exposure and HLA in healthy donors. Some clones are missing from TCRdb's copy, which holds only in-frame ones; the method was immunoSEQ multiplex PCR. Here the sample spans about 130,000 clones, more than 75% being singletons. The sequencing input was PBMCs. These receptors were obtained from a woman in her fifties or sixties in good health and CMV-seropositive. Both conserved end residues are part of each CDR3. A D gene is named only where the DNA matches it firmly. The listing skips clone size in some rows; elsewhere it reads once, few, many or a size class.

V	D	size	J	CDR3	DNA
TRBV5-1	.	.	TRBJ1-1	CASSQFRGFTEAFF	TGCGCCAGCAGCCAATTCAGGGGCTTCACTGAAGCTTTCTTT
TRBV6-5	TRBD1	.	TRBJ2-1	CASSYRRGLGDEQFF	TGTGCCAGCAGTTACCGCAGGGGGCTTGGTGATGAGCAGTTCTTC
TRBV11-2	TRBD1	.	TRBJ1-1	CASSWGAFGQGSTEAFF	TGTGCCAGCAGCTGGGGTGCGTTCGGACAGGGAAGCACTGAAGCTTTCTTT
TRBV30	.	.	TRBJ1-1	CAWSGAESFF	TGTGCCTGGAGTGGGGCTGAATCTTTCTTT
TRBV12-1	.	.	TRBJ1-2	CASSSPSSCAYGYTF	TGTGCCAGCAGCTCACCCTCGTCCTGCGCCTATGGCTACACCTTC
TRBV6-1	TRBD1	.	TRBJ2-6	CASRGQGTGANVLTF	TGTGCCAGCAGGGGACAGGGGACCGGGGCCAACGTCCTGACTTTC
TRBV10-1	TRBD2	.	TRBJ2-5	CASSEGREGQETQYF	TGCGCCAGCAGTGAGGGGCGGGAGGGACAAGAGACCCAGTACTTC
TRBV19	.	.	TRBJ2-6	CASSISYRQGPSGANVLTF	TGTGCCAGTAGTATATCTTATAGGCAGGGGCCATCTGGGGCCAACGTCCTGACTTTC
TRBV6-4	TRBD2	.	TRBJ2-1	CASSPGLASGSYNEQFF	TGTGCCAGCAGTCCGGGACTAGCGTCGGGGTCCTACAATGAGCAGTTCTTC
TRBV27	.	few	TRBJ1-2	CASGPRALYGYTF	TGTGCCTCGGGCCCCAGGGCACTCTATGGCTACACCTTC
TRBV5-6	TRBD1	.	TRBJ1-2	CASRGTAYGYTF	TGTGCCAGCAGAGGGACAGCCTATGGCTACACCTTC
TRBV7-7	.	few	TRBJ2-5	CASSRSEGSETQYF	TGTGCTAGCAGCCGCTCGGAGGGATCGGAGACCCAGTACTTC
TRBV19	.	.	TRBJ1-3	CASSILSSGNTIYF	TGTGCCAGTAGTATACTGAGCTCTGGAAACACCATATATTTT
TRBV5-4	.	.	TRBJ1-5	CASSLDPDQPQHF	TGTGCCAGCAGCTTGGATCCCGATCAGCCCCAGCATTTT
TRBV13	TRBD2	many	TRBJ2-7	CASNPAYGTSNSYEQYF	TGTGCCAGCAACCCGGCGTACGGGACTAGCAATTCCTACGAGCAGTACTTC
TRBV5-4	TRBD1	.	TRBJ1-2	CASSSMGGRGHYGYTF	TGTGCCAGCAGCTCAATGGGCGGCAGGGGGCACTATGGCTACACCTTC
TRBV7-9	TRBD2	.	TRBJ2-5	CASSPGLAGRQETQYF	TGTGCCAGCAGCCCGGGACTAGCGGGAAGGCAAGAGACCCAGTACTTC
TRBV25-1	TRBD1	.	TRBJ1-1	CASSEPLGTGNTEAFF	TGTGCCAGCAGTGAACCTCTCGGGACAGGGAACACTGAAGCTTTCTTT